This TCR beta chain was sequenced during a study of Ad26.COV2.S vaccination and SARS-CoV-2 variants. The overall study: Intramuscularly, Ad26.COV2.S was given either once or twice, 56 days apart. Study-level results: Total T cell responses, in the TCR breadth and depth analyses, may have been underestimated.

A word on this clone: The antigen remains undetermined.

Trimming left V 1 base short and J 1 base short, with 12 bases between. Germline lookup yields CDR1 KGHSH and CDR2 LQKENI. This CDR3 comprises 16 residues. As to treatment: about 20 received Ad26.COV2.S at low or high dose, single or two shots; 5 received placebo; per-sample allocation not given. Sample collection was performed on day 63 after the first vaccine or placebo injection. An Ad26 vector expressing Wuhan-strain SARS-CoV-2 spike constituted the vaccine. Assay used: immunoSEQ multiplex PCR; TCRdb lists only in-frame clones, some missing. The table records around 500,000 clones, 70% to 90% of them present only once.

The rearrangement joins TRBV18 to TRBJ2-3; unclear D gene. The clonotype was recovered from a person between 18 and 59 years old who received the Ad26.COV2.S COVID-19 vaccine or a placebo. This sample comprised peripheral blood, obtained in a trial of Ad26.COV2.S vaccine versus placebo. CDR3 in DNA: TGTGCCAGCTCACCACTTCGTGGTGGGGGCACAGATACGCAGTATTTT. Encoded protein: CASSPLRGGGTDTQYF. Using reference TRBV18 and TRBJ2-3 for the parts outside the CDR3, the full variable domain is NAGVMQNPRHLVRRRGQEARLRCSPMKGHSHVYWYRQLPEEGLKFMVYLQKENIIDESGMPKERFSAEFPKEGPSILRIQQVVRGDSAAYFCASSPLRGGGTDTQYFGPGTRLTVL.